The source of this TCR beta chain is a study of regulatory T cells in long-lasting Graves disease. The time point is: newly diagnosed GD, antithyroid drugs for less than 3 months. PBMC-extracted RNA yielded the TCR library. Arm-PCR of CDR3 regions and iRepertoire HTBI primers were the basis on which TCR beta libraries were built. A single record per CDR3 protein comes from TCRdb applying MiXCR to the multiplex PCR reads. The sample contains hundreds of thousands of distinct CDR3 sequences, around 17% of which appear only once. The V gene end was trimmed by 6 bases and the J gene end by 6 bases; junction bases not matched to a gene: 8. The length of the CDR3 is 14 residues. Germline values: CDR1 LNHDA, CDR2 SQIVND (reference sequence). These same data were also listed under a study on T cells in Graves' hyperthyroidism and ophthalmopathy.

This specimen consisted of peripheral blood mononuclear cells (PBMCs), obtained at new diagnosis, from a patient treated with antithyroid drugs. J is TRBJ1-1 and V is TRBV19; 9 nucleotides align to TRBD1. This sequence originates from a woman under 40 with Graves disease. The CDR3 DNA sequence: TGTGCCAGTAGGGGACAGGGATGGGATGCTGAAGCTTTCTTT. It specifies CASRGQGWDAEAFF.